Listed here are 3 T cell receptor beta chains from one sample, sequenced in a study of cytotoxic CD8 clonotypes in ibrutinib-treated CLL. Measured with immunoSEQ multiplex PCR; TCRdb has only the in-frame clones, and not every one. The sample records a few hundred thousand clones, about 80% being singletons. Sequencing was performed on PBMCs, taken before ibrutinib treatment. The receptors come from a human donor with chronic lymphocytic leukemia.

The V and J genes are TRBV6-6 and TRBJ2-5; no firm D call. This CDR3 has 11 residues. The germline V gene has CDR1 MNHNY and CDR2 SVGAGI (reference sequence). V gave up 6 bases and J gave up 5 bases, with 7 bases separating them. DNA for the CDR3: TGTGCCAGCAGACGTGAGGAGACCCAGTACTTC. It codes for CASRREETQYF.

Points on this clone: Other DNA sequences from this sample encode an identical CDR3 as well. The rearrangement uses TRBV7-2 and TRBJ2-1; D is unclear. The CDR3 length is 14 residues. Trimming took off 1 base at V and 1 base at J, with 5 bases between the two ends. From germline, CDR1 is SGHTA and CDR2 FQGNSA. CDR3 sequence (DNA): TGTGCCAGCAGCTTAGATTCGTCCTACAATGAGCAGTTCTTC. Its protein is CASSLDSSYNEQFF.

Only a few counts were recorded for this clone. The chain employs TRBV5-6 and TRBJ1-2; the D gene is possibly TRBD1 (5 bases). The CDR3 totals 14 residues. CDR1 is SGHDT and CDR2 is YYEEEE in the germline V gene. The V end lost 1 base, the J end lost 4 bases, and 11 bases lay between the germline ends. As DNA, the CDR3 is TGTGCCAGCAGCTTGAGGCTTCAGGGCTATGGCTACACCTTC. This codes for CASSLRLQGYGYTF.